Shown below are 27 T cell receptor beta chains from a single sample sequenced in a study of a mutant IDH1 vaccine in newly diagnosed glioma. Libraries were prepared by immunoSEQ multiplex PCR; TCRdb keeps only in-frame clonotypes and omits some of them. The table includes approximately 110,000 clones, about 90% detected once. The antigens these receptors bind are not known. As to time point: week 11, during vaccination. Topical imiquimod was applied with each vaccine dose, which held 300 ug of mutant IDH1 20-mer peptide. This specimen consisted of PBMCs, obtained from a glioma patient whose treatment included an IDH1 peptide vaccine. The receptors were sampled from a woman between 45 and 65 years old with glioma.

This clone was counted once. This chain uses TRBV5-6 with TRBJ2-1; possibly TRBD2 for D (5 bases). Germline CDR1 SGHDT, CDR2 YYEEEE. The CDR3 runs 13 residues. V lost 5 bases to trimming and J lost 8 bases, with 14 bases between them. CDR3 sequence reads: CASSPDSWDEQFF. CDR3 in DNA: TGTGCCAGCAGTCCGGACTCCTGGGATGAGCAGTTCTTC.

The V gene is TRBV16, the J gene TRBJ1-1; D not resolved. The CDR3 has 14 residues. Germline loops: CDR1 KGHSY, CDR2 FQNENV. The ends were cut back, 2 bases at V and 1 base at J, with 8 bases in the middle. CDR3 sequence (DNA): TGTGCCAGCAGCCAAACTACAGCGAACACTGAAGCTTTCTTT. Translation: CASSQTTANTEAFF.

The gene calls are TRBV9 and TRBJ2-1; 8 bases align to TRBD2. Trimming took 0 bases from V and 6 from J; bases not matched to a gene: 5. Germline V gene data show CDR1 as SGDLS and CDR2 as YYNGEE. This CDR3 comprises 15 residues. For the CDR3, the DNA is TGTGCCAGCAGCGTAGAAGCGGGAGAAAGCAATGAGCAGTTCTTC. This encodes CASSVEAGESNEQFF.

The chain employs TRBV6-1 and TRBJ2-5, with unresolved D. Germline CDR1 reads MNHNS; CDR2 reads SASEGT. Trimming took off 0 bases at V and 8 bases at J, with 13 bases between the two ends. The CDR3 length is 14 residues. CDR3 in DNA: TGTGCCAGCAGTGAAGCGCTTCGCCGCCACACCCAGTACTTC. Translation gives CASSEALRRHTQYF.

J is TRBJ2-1 and V is TRBV7-9; 14 bases fit TRBD2. Germline CDR1 reads SEHNR; CDR2 reads FQNEAQ (reference sequence). The V segment lost 5 bases and the J segment 4 bases; nucleotides outside the gene matches: 4. This CDR3 is built from 16 residues. The CDR3 protein is CASSTGTSGRYNEQFF. CDR3 in DNA: TGTGCCAGCAGCACCGGGACTAGCGGGAGATACAATGAGCAGTTCTTC.

Regarding this clone: At one end, the junction sequence differs from germline, possibly due to a read error. The V and J genes are TRBV7-7 and TRBJ1-3, with 7 positions matching TRBD1. This CDR3 has 15 amino acids. Germline V gene data show CDR1 as SSHAT and CDR2 as FNYEAQ (reference sequence). CDR3 in amino acids: CASSLRDSPGNTIYF. CDR3 DNA: TGTGCTAGCAGCTTAAGGGACAGTCCTGGAAACACCATATATTTT.

The chain uses TRBV9 and TRBJ2-7, with TRBD2 matching over 13 bases. This CDR3 has 19 amino acids. CDR1 and CDR2 from the germline V gene are SGDLS and YYNGEE. The V segment lost 0 bases and the J segment 1 base; nucleotides outside the gene matches: 10. CDR3: CASSVGSGLAGEISYEQYF. The CDR3 bases are TGTGCCAGCAGCGTAGGATCCGGACTAGCGGGGGAGATTTCCTACGAGCAGTACTTC.

The V gene is TRBV28, the J gene TRBJ2-7; maybe TRBD1 (6 bases). Germline V lookup: CDR1 MDHEN, CDR2 SYDVKM. V shed 6 bases and J shed 1 base, with 16 bases lying between them. CDR3 length: 15 residues. CDR3 loop: CASRLPGELSYEQYF. The CDR3 DNA reads as TGTGCCAGCAGATTACCAGGGGAACTATCCTACGAGCAGTACTTC.

The genes are TRBV6-1 and TRBJ2-1; D uncertain. The germline gives CDR1 MNHNS, CDR2 SASEGT. This CDR3 region has 12 residues. Trimming removed 5 bases at V and 8 bases at J, with 10 bases between. For the CDR3, the DNA is TGTGCCAGCAGTTTCTCTCCCGATGAGCAGTTCTTC. It yields the protein CASSFSPDEQFF.

The V and J genes are TRBV9 and TRBJ2-7; D call uncertain. Germline values: CDR1 SGDLS, CDR2 YYNGEE. CDR3 size: 15 residues. Trimming removed 1 base from V and 0 bases from J, with 11 bases in between. The DNA for the CDR3 is TGTGCCAGCAGCGTAAACAGTCACCTCTCCTACGAGCAGTACTTC. Its protein product is CASSVNSHLSYEQYF.

V gene TRBV5-1 combines with J gene TRBJ2-5; 7 bases are a match to TRBD1. V shed 5 bases, J shed 2 bases, and the junction held 6 bases outside the gene matches. CDR3 size: 14 residues. Germline V gives CDR1 SGHRS, CDR2 YFSETQ. The DNA of the CDR3 is TGCGCCAGCAGGACAGGGAAGAAGCAAGAGACCCAGTACTTC. Residues: CASRTGKKQETQYF.

The V call is TRBV15, the J call TRBJ1-5; TRBD1 is a possible D gene (5 bases). V was clipped by 5 bases and J by 5 bases, with 13 bases between them. This CDR3 region has 14 residues. Germline CDR1 LNHNV, CDR2 YYDKDF (reference sequence). CDR3 in DNA: TGTGCCACCAGCGCCGCGGGGGGGTATCAGCCCCAGCATTTT. Amino acid sequence: CATSAAGGYQPQHF.

In this sample, this clone turned up once. The chain carries TRBV4-1 and TRBJ1-4, with D possibly matching TRBD1 (5 bases). With 3 bases removed from V and 0 bases from J, the gap between germline ends came to 11 bases. This CDR3 comprises 16 residues. Germline lookup yields CDR1 MGHRA and CDR2 YSYEKL. This CDR3 is CASSHYGTSTNEKLFF. In nucleotides, the CDR3 is TGCGCCAGCAGCCACTACGGGACTTCAACTAATGAAAAACTGTTTTTT.

The rearrangement uses TRBV6-6 and TRBJ2-6; D uncertain. V was pared by 9 bases and J by 4 bases, with 7 bases between. Germline CDR1 is MNHNY and CDR2 is SVGAGI (reference sequence). The CDR3 contains 12 residues. The CDR3 spells CASSTGANVLTF. Written as DNA, the CDR3 is TGTGCCAGTTCCACAGGGGCCAACGTCCTGACTTTC.

The chain uses TRBV4-2 and TRBJ1-6; D ambiguous. V gave up 3 bases and J gave up 14 bases, with 20 bases separating them. Germline V gene data show CDR1 as LGHNA and CDR2 as YNFKEQ. The CDR3 has 15 residues. The CDR3 nucleotides read TGTGCCAGCAGCCAGGGGAGCAGCGTTATTTCGGCCCTCCACTTT. Translating gives CASSQGSSVISALHF.

The chain joins TRBV11-2 to TRBJ1-2, with a possible D match to TRBD1 (5 bases). This CDR3 is built from 15 residues. Trimming removed 0 bases at V and 4 bases at J, with 12 bases between. The germline V gene encodes CDR1 SGHAT and CDR2 FQNNGV. In DNA, the CDR3 is TGTGCCAGCAGCTTAGACGCAGGGCTCTCCTATGGCTACACCTTC. Protein: CASSLDAGLSYGYTF. The complete variable domain, with remaining parts taken from reference TRBV11-2 and TRBJ1-2, reads EAGVAQSPRYKIIEKRQSVAFWCNPISGHATLYWYQQILGQGPKLLIQFQNNGVVDDSQLPKDRFSAERLKGVDSTLKIQPAKLEDSAVYLCASSLDAGLSYGYTFGSGTRLTVV.

The chain has TRBV20-1 and TRBJ2-7, with D hard to call. Germline CDR1 DFQATT, CDR2 SNEGSKA (reference sequence). There are 11 residues in the CDR3. The V gene lost 3 bases and the J gene lost 5 bases, with 8 bases spanning the gap. The chain's CDR3 is CSASSFNEQYF. The CDR3 region has the DNA TGCAGTGCTAGCTCCTTCAACGAGCAGTACTTC.

This chain joins TRBV7-6 and TRBJ1-5, with TRBD1 matching 7 bases. Trimming at V came to 5 bases and at J to 3 bases, leaving 13 bases not matched to a gene. CDR3 size: 17 residues. Germline V gives CDR1 SGHVS, CDR2 FNYEAQ. The CDR3 sequence is CASSAEIGQASNQPQHF. CDR3 DNA sequence: TGTGCCAGCAGCGCCGAAATTGGACAGGCCTCCAATCAGCCCCAGCATTTT.

The genes are TRBV7-8 and TRBJ1-2; D remains unclear. The CDR3 runs to 16 residues. V was trimmed by 5 bases and J by 8 bases, leaving 24 bases between them. Germline V gene data show CDR1 as SGHVS and CDR2 as FQNEAQ. The CDR3 protein is CASSPDSTPASRGYTF. Written as DNA, the CDR3 is TGTGCCAGCAGCCCGGACTCGACGCCGGCCTCGCGGGGCTACACCTTC.

The gene calls are TRBV6-6 and TRBJ1-3; tentative D call: TRBD1 (5 bases). Germline values: CDR1 MNHNY, CDR2 SVGAGI (reference sequence). Trimming shortened V by 6 bases and J by 0 bases, and 6 bases separated the two germline ends. This CDR3 comprises 13 residues. DNA of the CDR3: TGTGCCAGCAGCACAGGCTCTGGAAACACCATATATTTT. Translation gives CASSTGSGNTIYF.

The chain recombines TRBV19 with TRBJ2-1, with 8 bases that match TRBD1. The germline V gene encodes CDR1 LNHDA and CDR2 SQIVND (reference sequence). The CDR3 runs 14 residues. Trimming took 7 bases from V and 8 from J; bases not matched to a gene: 10. CDR3: CASKWRQGIYEQFF. The CDR3 region has the DNA TGTGCCAGTAAATGGCGACAGGGGATCTATGAGCAGTTCTTC.

Only a few counts were recorded for this clone. The chain recombines TRBV6-1 with TRBJ2-1; D is perhaps TRBD1 (5 bases). This CDR3 comprises 15 residues. Per the germline V gene, CDR1 is MNHNS and CDR2 is SASEGT. V was clipped by 7 bases and J by 1 base, with 14 bases between them. In DNA, the CDR3 is TGTGCCAGCACCTTGACAGCAAATTCCTACAATGAGCAGTTCTTC. Translating it yields CASTLTANSYNEQFF.

V and J are TRBV28 and TRBJ1-2; D gene unclear. V was clipped by 0 bases and J by 1 base, with 9 bases between them. The germline V gene has CDR1 MDHEN and CDR2 SYDVKM. The CDR3 length is 15 residues. Written as DNA, the CDR3 is TGTGCCAGCAGTTTATGGACACCCTTTAACTATGGCTACACCTTC. Amino acids: CASSLWTPFNYGYTF.

This clone was detected only once. The V call is TRBV5-1, the J call TRBJ1-4; D not certain. The germline gives CDR1 SGHRS, CDR2 YFSETQ. V was clipped by 0 bases and J by 7 bases, with 10 bases between them. The CDR3 runs 14 residues. The CDR3 sequence is CASSLVGMGEKLFF. The CDR3 bases are TGCGCCAGCAGCTTGGTCGGGATGGGTGAAAAACTGTTTTTT.

The rearrangement uses TRBV28 and TRBJ1-1, with D possibly TRBD1 on 5 matching bases. V dropped 4 bases and J dropped 0 bases, with 12 bases sitting between them. The CDR3 contains 15 residues. The germline CDR1 and CDR2 sequences are MDHEN and SYDVKM. The CDR3: CASSWMGPMNTEAFF. The CDR3 bases are TGTGCCAGCAGTTGGATGGGGCCGATGAACACTGAAGCTTTCTTT.

The genes are TRBV11-2 and TRBJ2-5, with TRBD2 matching 14 bases. The V segment lost 6 bases and the J segment 5 bases; nucleotides outside the gene matches: 2. There are 14 residues in the CDR3. CDR1 is SGHAT, CDR2 FQNNGV, per germline. The CDR3 nucleotides read TGTGCCAGCAGTCGGACTAGCGGGAGGGAGACCCAGTACTTC. This translates into CASSRTSGRETQYF.

J is TRBJ1-1 and V is TRBV5-4; no definite D call. The V end was cut by 0 bases, the J end by 2 bases, with 11 bases between. CDR3 length: 15 residues. Germline-derived CDR1 and CDR2 are SGHNT and YYREEE (reference sequence). The CDR3 DNA sequence: TGTGCCAGCAGCTTGGAAGGCAGGCGAAACACTGAAGCTTTCTTT. This translates into CASSLEGRRNTEAFF. Based on the CDR3 plus reference TRBV5-4 and TRBJ1-1, the full variable domain is ETGVTQSPTHLIKTRGQQVTLRCSSQSGHNTVSWYQQALGQGPQFIFQYYREEENGRGNFPPRFSGLQFPNYSSELNVNALELDDSALYLCASSLEGRRNTEAFFGQGTRLTVV.